This passage covers 22 T cell receptor beta chains from one sample sequenced in a study of control samples from healthy donors and cancer patients. Libraries were prepared by immunoSEQ multiplex PCR; TCRdb keeps only in-frame clonotypes and omits some of them. The data hold 90,000 to 100,000 clones, with 70% to 85% observed a single time. Sequencing input: PBMCs. The receptors here all came from a man in his 70s with lung cancer.

To note about this clone: The junction departs from germline at one end; a sequencing error may be responsible. The chain links TRBV23-1 to TRBJ1-1; 7 positions match TRBD1. TRBV23-1 falls under the ORF class, with uncertain function. CDR3 length: 20 amino acids. CDR3 sequence reads: CSSSLGGPGNLPPENTEAFF. As DNA, the CDR3 is TGCTCCAGCAGTCTAGGGGGCCCAGGGAACCTCCCCCCGGAGAACACTGAAGCTTTCTTT.

The rearrangement uses TRBV6-2 or TRBV6-3 and TRBJ2-3, with 11 bases aligning to TRBD2. This CDR3 region has 16 residues. Germline V gene sequence: CDR1 MNHEY, CDR2 SVGEGT. With 0 bases clipped from V and 2 bases from J, the junction kept 1 base outside the gene matches. The DNA for the CDR3 is TGTGCCAGCAGTTACTCTAGCGGGAGGGTCACAGATACGCAGTATTTT. This encodes CASSYSSGRVTDTQYF.

The chain carries TRBV18 and TRBJ1-1, with D unclear. V lost 2 bases and J lost 4, with 11 bases in between. Germline V lookup: CDR1 KGHSH, CDR2 LQKENI. This CDR3 has 14 residues. CDR3 residues: CASSPTAGSTEAFF. CDR3 bases: TGTGCCAGCTCACCAACGGCGGGAAGCACTGAAGCTTTCTTT.

The sample holds a few counts of this clone. The chain carries TRBV4-2 and TRBJ2-3; 12 positions match TRBD2. Germline CDR1 reads LGHNA; CDR2 reads YNFKEQ. Trimming took 4 bases from V and 2 from J; bases not matched to a gene: 10. CDR3 length: 18 amino acids. The CDR3 sequence: CASSPTSGGSPFTDTQYF. CDR3 DNA sequence: TGTGCCAGCAGCCCGACTAGCGGGGGATCTCCTTTCACAGATACGCAGTATTTT.

This chain links TRBV5-1 with TRBJ2-3; D gene unclear. Trimming left V 0 bases short and J 4 bases short, with 6 bases between. The CDR3 totals 13 residues. The germline V gene encodes CDR1 SGHRS and CDR2 YFSETQ. This CDR3 is CASSLETPDTQYF. Here the CDR3 DNA reads TGCGCCAGCAGCTTGGAGACCCCAGATACGCAGTATTTT. The whole variable domain, filled in from reference TRBV5-1 and TRBJ2-3, reads KAGVTQTPRYLIKTRGQQVTLSCSPISGHRSVSWYQQTPGQGLQFLFEYFSETQRNKGNFPGRFSGRQFSNSRSEMNVSTLELGDSALYLCASSLETPDTQYFGPGTRLTVL.

J is TRBJ2-7 and V is TRBV30; a possible D gene is TRBD1 (5 bases). V was shortened by 0 bases and J by 3 bases, with 9 bases between the two germline ends. This CDR3 spans 13 amino acids. The germline CDR1 and CDR2 sequences are GTSNPN and SVGIG (reference sequence). The CDR3 coding sequence is TGTGCCTGGAGTGTAACGACAGTCTACGAGCAGTACTTC. Its protein is CAWSVTTVYEQYF.

This CDR3 reads CASSPTTGRGTEAFF. The CDR3, as DNA: TGTGCCAGCAGTCCAACGACAGGGCGGGGCACTGAAGCTTTCTTT. This sequence joins TRBV27 and TRBJ1-1; 7 bases fit TRBD1. The CDR3 runs 15 residues. Germline V CDR1 and CDR2: MNHEY, SMNVEV (reference sequence). V lost 5 bases, J lost 4 bases, and 10 bases stayed unmatched.

Only a few counts were recorded for this clone. The chain uses TRBV12-3 or TRBV12-4 and TRBJ2-7; either TRBD1 or TRBD2 may fit D (5 bases each). V was pared by 3 bases and J by 7 bases, with 13 bases between. There are 13 residues in the CDR3. The CDR3 DNA sequence: TGTGCCAGCAGTTTTGGGGGTCCGGGTGAGCAGTACTTC. Its translation: CASSFGGPGEQYF.

The V call is TRBV12-5, the J call TRBJ2-3, with D possibly matching TRBD1 (6 bases). Germline loops: CDR1 LGHNT, CDR2 FRNRAP. Trimming removed 2 bases from V and 4 bases from J, with 10 bases in between. CDR3 size: 14 residues. The CDR3 nucleotides are TGTGCTAGTGGTTTGCTCACAGGGTCAGATACGCAGTATTTT. This translates into CASGLLTGSDTQYF. Full variable domain (rest looked up from reference TRBV12-5 and TRBJ2-3): DARVTQTPRHKVTEMGQEVTMRCQPILGHNTVFWYRQTMMQGLELLAYFRNRAPLDDSGMPKDRFSAEMPDATLATLKIQPSEPRDSAVYFCASGLLTGSDTQYFGPGTRLTVL.

The chain is built from TRBV10-1 and TRBJ1-5, with no clear D. This CDR3 contains 17 residues. V lost 6 bases and J 0 bases, leaving 18 bases between the germline ends. Germline V gene data show CDR1 as WNHNN and CDR2 as SYGVQD (reference sequence). This CDR3 reads CASRTGGYANSNQPQHF. In nucleotides, the CDR3 is TGCGCCAGCAGGACCGGAGGGTATGCGAATAGCAATCAGCCCCAGCATTTT.

V usage is TRBV29-1 and J usage is TRBJ1-2; 8 nucleotides match TRBD1. The length of the CDR3 is 12 residues. The V segment lost 0 bases and the J segment 7 bases; nucleotides outside the gene matches: 1. Germline V gives CDR1 SQVTM, CDR2 ANQGSEA. CDR3: CSVEETGGGYTF. CDR3 nucleotide sequence: TGCAGCGTTGAAGAAACAGGGGGTGGCTACACCTTC.

This chain uses TRBV6-1 with TRBJ1-6; no reliable D call. This CDR3 is 16 amino acids long. Between the trimmed V and J ends, which lost 2 bases and 8 bases, there was a span of 16 bases. Germline V CDR1 and CDR2: MNHNS, SASEGT. The DNA of the CDR3 is TGTGCCAGCAGTGAATCGAAGGTAAACCGATATTCACCCCTCCACTTT. It encodes CASSESKVNRYSPLHF.

The chain carries TRBV11-2 and TRBJ2-1, with 7 bases identical to TRBD2. Unmatched junction bases numbered 12, after V lost 7 bases and J lost 6 bases. CDR3 length: 15 amino acids. The germline gives CDR1 SGHAT, CDR2 FQNNGV. For the CDR3, the DNA is TGTGCCAGCACCATGATTGGGGGGGGTGTCAATGAGCAGTTCTTC. It is translated as CASTMIGGGVNEQFF. Full variable domain (outside the CDR3, taken from reference TRBV11-2 and TRBJ2-1): EAGVAQSPRYKIIEKRQSVAFWCNPISGHATLYWYQQILGQGPKLLIQFQNNGVVDDSQLPKDRFSAERLKGVDSTLKIQPAKLEDSAVYLCASTMIGGGVNEQFFGPGTRLTVL.

This chain uses TRBV19 with TRBJ2-4, with D possibly being TRBD2 (5 bases). The V and J ends lost 5 bases and 1 base respectively, with 9 bases between them. The CDR3 extends over 14 amino acids. Germline-derived CDR1 and CDR2 are LNHDA and SQIVND (reference sequence). The chain's CDR3 is CASSLTSAKNIQYF. The CDR3 nucleotides are TGTGCCAGTAGTTTAACTAGTGCCAAAAACATTCAGTACTTC.

V and J are TRBV7-3 and TRBJ2-1, with 16 bases identical to TRBD2. V lost 0 bases and J lost 10; bases outside the gene matches: 12. CDR3 length: 19 residues. Germline values: CDR1 SGHTA, CDR2 FQGTGA. This CDR3 is CASSLTFKGTSGGAWEQFF. The DNA of the CDR3 is TGTGCCAGCAGCTTAACGTTCAAAGGGACTAGCGGGGGGGCATGGGAGCAGTTCTTC.

The J gene is TRBJ2-1, the V gene TRBV30; TRBD1 matches at 7 bases. The germline CDR1 and CDR2 sequences are GTSNPN and SVGIG (reference sequence). V trimming: 0 bases; J trimming: 7 bases; junction bases outside the gene matches: 6. There are 14 residues in the CDR3. CDR3: CAWSVDRVRNEQFF. The CDR3 DNA reads TGTGCCTGGAGTGTAGACAGGGTAAGGAATGAGCAGTTCTTC.

The chain carries TRBV2 and TRBJ2-3, with D tentatively TRBD2 (5 bases). The ends were cut back, 7 bases at V and 0 bases at J, with 11 bases in the middle. Per the germline V gene, CDR1 is SNHLY and CDR2 is FYNNEI. The CDR3 consists of 14 residues. The CDR3 here is CASNGLLSTDTQYF. CDR3 coding DNA: TGTGCCAGCAACGGACTGCTAAGCACAGATACGCAGTATTTT.

V and J are TRBV20-1 and TRBJ1-5; the D is unclear. Germline assignment: CDR1 DFQATT and CDR2 SNEGSKA (reference sequence). The CDR3 consists of 11 residues. V shed 1 base and J shed 5 bases, with 3 bases lying between them. The CDR3 sequence: CSARADQPQHF. The CDR3 coding sequence is TGCAGTGCTAGAGCAGATCAGCCCCAGCATTTT.

The chain is built from TRBV19 and TRBJ2-3; no clear D. The CDR3 has 13 residues. Between the trimmed V and J ends, which lost 9 bases and 6 bases, there was a span of 16 bases. Germline assignment: CDR1 LNHDA and CDR2 SQIVND (reference sequence). The CDR3 DNA sequence: TGTGCCAGCAGCCTCTTAAGTGTGGATACGCAGTATTTT. Protein sequence: CASSLLSVDTQYF.

The J gene is TRBJ2-2, the V gene TRBV19; 9 bases map to TRBD1. Germline V CDR1 and CDR2: LNHDA, SQIVND (reference sequence). The CDR3 loop spans 15 amino acids. With 8 bases clipped from V and 4 bases from J, the junction kept 8 bases outside the gene matches. CDR3 amino acids: CASQPGTGFTGELFF. The CDR3 region has the DNA TGTGCCAGTCAACCCGGGACAGGGTTCACCGGGGAGCTGTTTTTT.

CDR3 nucleotide sequence: TGCGCCAGCAGCCAAGAGGTAACGGTTAACACCGGGGAGCTGTTTTTT. Amino acids: CASSQEVTVNTGELFF. The rearrangement uses TRBV4-3 and TRBJ2-2; D unresolved. CDR1 and CDR2 (germline): LGHNA, YSLEER. The CDR3 is 16 residues long. The ends were cut back, 0 bases at V and 2 bases at J, with 10 bases in the middle.

Points on this clone: Other DNA sequences in this specimen translate into the identical CDR3. The chain employs TRBV9 and TRBJ2-1, with 10 positions matching TRBD2. Germline V gene lookup returns CDR1 SGDLS and CDR2 YYNGEE. V shed 4 bases, J shed 6 bases, and the junction held 7 bases outside the gene matches. The CDR3 covers 15 residues. This CDR3 reads CASSPTSGASNEQFF. DNA of the CDR3: TGTGCCAGCAGCCCCACTAGCGGGGCCTCCAATGAGCAGTTCTTC.